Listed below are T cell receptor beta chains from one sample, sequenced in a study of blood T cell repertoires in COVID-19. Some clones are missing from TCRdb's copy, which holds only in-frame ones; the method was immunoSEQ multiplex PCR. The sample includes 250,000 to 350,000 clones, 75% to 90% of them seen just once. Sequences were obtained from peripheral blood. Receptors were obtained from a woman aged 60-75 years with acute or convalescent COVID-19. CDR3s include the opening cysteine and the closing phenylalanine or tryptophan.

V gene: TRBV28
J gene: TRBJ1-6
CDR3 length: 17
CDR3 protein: CASSVNTGTGNNSPLHF

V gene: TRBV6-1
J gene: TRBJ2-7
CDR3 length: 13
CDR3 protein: CASRSGQLYEQYF

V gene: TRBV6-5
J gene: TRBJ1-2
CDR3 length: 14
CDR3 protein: CASSYGGQGNGYTF

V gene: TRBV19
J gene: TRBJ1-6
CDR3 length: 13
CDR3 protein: CASSIDLHSPLHF

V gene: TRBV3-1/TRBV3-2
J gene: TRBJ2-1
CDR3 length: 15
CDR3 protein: CASSQEGLAGEEQFF

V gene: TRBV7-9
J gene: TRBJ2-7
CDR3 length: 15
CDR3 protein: CASSKDAAAAREQYF

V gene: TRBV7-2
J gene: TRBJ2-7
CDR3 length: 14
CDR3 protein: CASSLAYSSYEQYF

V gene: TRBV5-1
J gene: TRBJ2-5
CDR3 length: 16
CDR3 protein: CASSLDGTGLQETQYF

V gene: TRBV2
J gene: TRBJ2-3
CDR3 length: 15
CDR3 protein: CARETSGRGGDTQYF

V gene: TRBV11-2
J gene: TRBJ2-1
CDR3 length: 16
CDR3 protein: CASSLVPAGPYNEQFF

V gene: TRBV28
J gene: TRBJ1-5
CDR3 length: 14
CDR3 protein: CASSLPGAHQPQHF

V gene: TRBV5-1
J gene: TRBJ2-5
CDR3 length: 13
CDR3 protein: CASSLARVETQYF

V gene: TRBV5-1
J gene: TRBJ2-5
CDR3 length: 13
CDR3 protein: CASSLGQRETQYF

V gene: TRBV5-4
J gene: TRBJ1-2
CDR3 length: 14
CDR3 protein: CASSRTGPNYGYTF

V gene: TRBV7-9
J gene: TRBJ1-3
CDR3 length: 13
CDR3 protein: CASSSTGWDTIYF

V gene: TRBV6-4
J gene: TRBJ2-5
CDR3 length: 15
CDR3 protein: CASSDYDRRKETQYF

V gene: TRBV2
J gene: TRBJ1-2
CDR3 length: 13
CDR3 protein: CASLETGVRGYTF

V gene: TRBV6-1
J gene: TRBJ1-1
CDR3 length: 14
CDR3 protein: CASSEGAGNTEAFF

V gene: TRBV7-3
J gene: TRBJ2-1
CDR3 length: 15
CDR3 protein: CASSLGFPPYNEQFF

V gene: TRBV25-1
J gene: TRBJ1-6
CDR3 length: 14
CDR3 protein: CASSMRQGNSPLHF

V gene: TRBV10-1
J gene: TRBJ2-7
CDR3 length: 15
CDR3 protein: CASTGQGPPKYEQYF

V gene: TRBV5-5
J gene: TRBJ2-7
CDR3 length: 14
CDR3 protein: CASRTPGQSYEQYF

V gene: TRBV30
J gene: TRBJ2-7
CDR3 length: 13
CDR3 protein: CAWSALTDTEQYF

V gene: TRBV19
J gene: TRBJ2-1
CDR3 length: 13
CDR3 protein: CASSIGAYNEQFF

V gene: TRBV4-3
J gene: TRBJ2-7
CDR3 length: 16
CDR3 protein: CASSQDRSGRGVEQYF

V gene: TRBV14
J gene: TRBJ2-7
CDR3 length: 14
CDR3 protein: CASSQGAKGYEQYF

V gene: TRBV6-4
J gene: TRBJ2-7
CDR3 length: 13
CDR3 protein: CASSARTGDEQYF

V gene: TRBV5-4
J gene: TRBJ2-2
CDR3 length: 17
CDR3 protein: CASSAGPPGGNTGELFF

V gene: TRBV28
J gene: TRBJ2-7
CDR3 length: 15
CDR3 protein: CASSAPGTGLYEQYF

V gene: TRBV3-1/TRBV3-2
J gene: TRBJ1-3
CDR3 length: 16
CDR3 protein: CASSQDGTGARNTIYF

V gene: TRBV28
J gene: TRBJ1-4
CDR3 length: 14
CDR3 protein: CASRLSQGNEKLFF

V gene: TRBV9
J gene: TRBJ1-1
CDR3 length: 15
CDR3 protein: CASSEGAGKNTEAFF

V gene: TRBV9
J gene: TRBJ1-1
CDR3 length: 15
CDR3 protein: CASSAPQDRDTEAFF

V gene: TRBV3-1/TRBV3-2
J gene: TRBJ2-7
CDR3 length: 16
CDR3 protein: CASSQRFSGRGYEQYF

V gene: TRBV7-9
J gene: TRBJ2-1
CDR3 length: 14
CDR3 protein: CASTYGGWYNEQFF

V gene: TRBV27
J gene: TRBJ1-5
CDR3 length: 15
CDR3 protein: CASSEPGTGYQPQHF

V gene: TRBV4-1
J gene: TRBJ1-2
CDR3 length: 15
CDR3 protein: CASSQLMGQSHGYTF

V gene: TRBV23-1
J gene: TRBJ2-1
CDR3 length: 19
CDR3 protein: CASSPHGGSGRAGYNEQFF

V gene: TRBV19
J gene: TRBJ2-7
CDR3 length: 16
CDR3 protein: CASSSPTDSSSYEQYF

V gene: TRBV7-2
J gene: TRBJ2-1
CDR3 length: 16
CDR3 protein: CASSLVAGGTYNEQFF

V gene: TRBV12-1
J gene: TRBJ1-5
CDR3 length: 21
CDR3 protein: CASSFEPARRREAYSNQPQHF

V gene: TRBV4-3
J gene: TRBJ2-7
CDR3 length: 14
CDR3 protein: CASSQDRGPYEQYF

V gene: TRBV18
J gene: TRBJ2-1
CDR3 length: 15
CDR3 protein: CASSRGLAGYNEQFF

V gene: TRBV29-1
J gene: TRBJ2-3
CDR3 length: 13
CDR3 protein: CSVGHSSTDTQYF

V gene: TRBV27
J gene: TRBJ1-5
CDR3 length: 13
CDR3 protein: CASKSGGDQPQHF

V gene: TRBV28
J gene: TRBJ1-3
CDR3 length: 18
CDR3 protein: CASSLAPGPIRRGNTIYF

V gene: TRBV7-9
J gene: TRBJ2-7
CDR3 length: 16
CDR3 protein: CASSSRTSGISHEQYF

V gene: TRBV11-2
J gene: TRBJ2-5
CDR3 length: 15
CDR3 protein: CASSLDDRLQETQYF

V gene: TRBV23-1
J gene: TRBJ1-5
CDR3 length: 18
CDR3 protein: CASSPRTEYSLRNQPQHF

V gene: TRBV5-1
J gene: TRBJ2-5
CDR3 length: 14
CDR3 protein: CASSLEQGQETQYF

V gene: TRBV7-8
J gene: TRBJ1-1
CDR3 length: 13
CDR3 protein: CASSRGHGTEAFF

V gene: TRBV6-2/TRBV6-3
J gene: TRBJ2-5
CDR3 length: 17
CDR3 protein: CASSYSGAPGLQETQYF